These 9 T cell receptor beta chains originate from one sample sequenced in a study of blood T cell repertoires in COVID-19. TCRdb keeps only in-frame clones here, not all; method: immunoSEQ multiplex PCR. The sample contains 350,000 or so clones, 87% of which appear only once. Sequencing used peripheral blood. All receptors come from a woman in her twenties or thirties with COVID-19, enrolled during active disease.

The chain has TRBV27 and TRBJ2-3, with 10 bases fitting TRBD1. Germline trimming cut 6 bases from V and 1 base from J; bases unmatched to any gene: 4. The germline V gene has CDR1 MNHEY and CDR2 SMNVEV (reference sequence). The CDR3 runs 15 residues. In DNA form, the CDR3 reads TGTGCCAGCAGGTCCGACAGGGGGCGCACAGATACGCAGTATTTT. Encoded protein: CASRSDRGRTDTQYF.

The J gene is TRBJ2-7, the V gene TRBV28, with 11 bases aligning to TRBD2. The germline V gene has CDR1 MDHEN and CDR2 SYDVKM. V shed 4 bases, J shed 4 bases, and the junction held 6 bases outside the gene matches. The CDR3 length is 15 residues. The CDR3 loop reads CASSSSTSGRYEQYF. The CDR3 bases are TGTGCCAGCAGTTCGTCCACTAGCGGGAGATACGAGCAGTACTTC. Full variable domain (missing parts from reference TRBV28 and TRBJ2-7): DVKVTQSSRYLVKRTGEKVFLECVQDMDHENMFWYRQDPGLGLRLIYFSYDVKMKEKGDIPEGYSVSREKKERFSLILESASTNQTSMYLCASSSSTSGRYEQYFGPGTRLTVT.

This clone was detected once. The chain links TRBV7-3 to TRBJ2-3; 7 bases are a match to TRBD2. The trim removed 1 base at V and 0 bases at J, leaving 10 bases unmatched. The CDR3 has 18 amino acids. The germline gives CDR1 SGHTA, CDR2 FQGTGA. The CDR3 bases are TGTGCCAGCAGCTTAATCGGCGGCGGGAGCAGAAGCACAGATACGCAGTATTTT. Protein product: CASSLIGGGSRSTDTQYF.

The rearrangement uses TRBV18 and TRBJ2-7; 7 bases are shared with TRBD2. This CDR3 has 14 residues. V was clipped by 5 bases and J by 5 bases; unmatched bases: 9. CDR1 is KGHSH, CDR2 LQKENI, per germline. The CDR3 nucleotides are TGTGCCAGCTCAACGGGGCCCCGGGGGGACGAGCAGTACTTC. It translates to CASSTGPRGDEQYF.

This clone appeared once. The V call is TRBV9, the J call TRBJ1-6; D remains ambiguous. Germline V gives CDR1 SGDLS, CDR2 YYNGEE. The CDR3 length is 12 residues. Trimming removed 1 base at V and 8 bases at J, with 4 bases between. The CDR3 sequence is CASSVLDSPLHF. CDR3 DNA sequence: TGTGCCAGCAGCGTATTAGATTCACCCCTCCACTTT.

The gene calls are TRBV19 and TRBJ1-1; 9 bases align to TRBD1. Per germline, CDR1 LNHDA and CDR2 SQIVND (reference sequence). The J segment lost 7 bases and the V segment lost 4 bases, leaving 10 bases of the junction unmatched. CDR3 length: 15 residues. CDR3 region: CASSSGQGPFGEAFF. The CDR3 DNA is TGTGCCAGTAGTAGCGGACAGGGGCCTTTTGGTGAAGCTTTCTTT.

This chain joins TRBV6-6 and TRBJ1-5; weak D call: TRBD1 (6 bases). The CDR3 extends over 14 amino acids. Germline CDR1 reads MNHNY; CDR2 reads SVGAGI (reference sequence). Trimming stripped 10 bases from V and 7 bases from J, with 20 bases between. The CDR3 is CATDSYREGQPQHF. The CDR3 bases are TGTGCCACGGACTCTTACAGGGAAGGGCAGCCCCAGCATTTT.

Turning to this clone: A much larger clone differs from this one at a single base, so this may be a read error. Other DNA sequences in this specimen translate into the identical CDR3. The chain couples TRBV6-5 to TRBJ2-2, with D possibly TRBD1 on 5 matching bases. Germline values: CDR1 MNHEY, CDR2 SVGAGI. The ends were cut back, 4 bases at V and 3 bases at J, with 6 bases in the middle. This CDR3 comprises 13 residues. CDR3: CASSLGDTGELFF. The CDR3 DNA reads TGTGCCAGCAGTTTAGGGGACACCGGGGAGCTGTTTTTT.

The V and J genes are TRBV28 and TRBJ2-7, with D possibly being TRBD2 (5 bases). From germline, CDR1 is MDHEN and CDR2 SYDVKM. The CDR3 has 16 residues. Trimming removed 5 bases from V and 3 bases from J, with 20 bases in between. Here the CDR3 DNA reads TGTGCCAGCAGTAAAAATAGCGTTCCGGTGAACTACGAGCAGTACTTC. Translation gives CASSKNSVPVNYEQYF.